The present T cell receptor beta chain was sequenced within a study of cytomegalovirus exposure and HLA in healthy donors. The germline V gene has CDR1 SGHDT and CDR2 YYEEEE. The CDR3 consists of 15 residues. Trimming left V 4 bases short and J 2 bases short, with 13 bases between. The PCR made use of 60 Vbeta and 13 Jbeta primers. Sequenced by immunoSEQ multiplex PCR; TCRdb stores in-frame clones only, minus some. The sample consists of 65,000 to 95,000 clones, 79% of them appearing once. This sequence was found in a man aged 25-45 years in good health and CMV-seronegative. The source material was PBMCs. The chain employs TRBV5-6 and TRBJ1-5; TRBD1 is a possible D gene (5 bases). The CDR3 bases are TGTGCCAGCAGCCTTCATGGGGCTGGCAATCAGCCCCAGCATTTT. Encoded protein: CASSLHGAGNQPQHF. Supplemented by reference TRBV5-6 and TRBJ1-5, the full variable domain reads DAGVTQSPTHLIKTRGQQVTLRCSPKSGHDTVSWYQQALGQGPQFIFQYYEEEERQRGNFPDRFSGHQFPNYSSELNVNALLLGDSALYLCASSLHGAGNQPQHFGDGTRLSIL.